Reported below is one TCR beta chain. Germline V gene data show CDR1 as DFQATT and CDR2 as SNEGSKA (reference sequence). There are 13 residues in the CDR3. Trimming took 4 bases from V and 10 from J, leaving 14 bases between them. Each CDR3 protein gets one entry after TCRdb re-called the RT-PCR reads with MiXCR. The sample has some 150,000 distinct CDR3 sequences, approximately 40% seen once. The data originate from a study of patients and donors after allogeneic stem cell transplantation. V usage is TRBV20-1 and J usage is TRBJ1-6; D gene uncertain. This receptor was identified in a human donor who was either an allogeneic HSCT recipient or a stem cell or donor lymphocyte infusion donor (not recorded which). It is not recorded whose cells these are; they may come from a transplant donor. The sequencing input was blood, either unsorted or a sorted T cell fraction (not recorded which). The chain's CDR3 is CSATHSLDSPLHF. The DNA for the CDR3 is TGCAGTGCTACCCACAGTCTGGACTCACCCCTCCACTTT.